This is a list of T cell receptor beta chains from one sample in a study of blood T cell repertoires in COVID-19. TCRdb's table, derived via immunoSEQ multiplex PCR, lists solely in-frame clones and lacks some. This repertoire shows 100,000 to 150,000 clones, 60% to 80% found once; its top ten account for approximately 5.9%. The sample comprised peripheral blood. The receptors shown here come from an elderly man with COVID-19, enrolled during active disease. Each CDR3 is given with its conserved first and last residue. The D gene is left open where the match is weak. The size entry is marked missing in some rows and otherwise reads once, few, many or a size class.

size: NA; V: TRBV5-4; D: TRBD1; J: TRBJ2-1; CDR3: CASSLLQGYNEQFF; DNA: TGTGCCAGCAGTCTTCTACAGGGGTACAATGAGCAGTTCTTC
size: NA; V: TRBV28; D: NA; J: TRBJ1-5; CDR3: CASSFISDNQPQHF; DNA: TGTGCCAGCAGTTTTATCAGCGACAATCAGCCCCAGCATTTT
size: NA; V: TRBV5-1; D: TRBD2; J: TRBJ2-1; CDR3: CASSLVAGGEQFF; DNA: TGCGCCAGCAGCTTGGTAGCGGGAGGCGAGCAGTTCTTC
size: NA; V: TRBV27; D: NA; J: TRBJ1-1; CDR3: CASSDGVWNTEAFF; DNA: TGTGCCAGCAGCGACGGGGTGTGGAACACTGAAGCTTTCTTT
size: NA; V: TRBV7-9; D: NA; J: TRBJ2-7; CDR3: CASSPLGGSYEQYF; DNA: TGTGCCAGCAGCCCTCTAGGGGGCTCCTACGAGCAGTACTTC
size: once; V: TRBV19; D: NA; J: TRBJ2-2; CDR3: CASSMSKNTGELFF; DNA: TGTGCCAGTAGTATGAGTAAGAACACCGGGGAGCTGTTTTTT
size: few; V: TRBV5-4; D: TRBD2; J: TRBJ2-2; CDR3: CASNLWGGPTTSGELFF; DNA: TGTGCCAGCAACCTTTGGGGGGGACCGACTACCTCCGGGGAGCTGTTTTTT
size: NA; V: TRBV5-1; D: TRBD1; J: TRBJ1-4; CDR3: CASSSQGFRELFF; DNA: TGCGCCAGCAGCTCACAGGGGTTTCGGGAACTGTTTTTT
size: NA; V: TRBV30; D: NA; J: TRBJ1-6; CDR3: CAWSVQNSPLHF; DNA: TGTGCCTGGAGTGTACAGAATTCACCCCTCCACTTT
size: NA; V: TRBV28; D: TRBD2; J: TRBJ2-7; CDR3: CASIRGGTQYEQYF; DNA: TGTGCCAGCATCCGCGGGGGGACCCAATACGAGCAGTACTTC
size: NA; V: TRBV13; D: TRBD2; J: TRBJ2-3; CDR3: CASSVALGLAVTDTQYF; DNA: TGTGCCAGCAGCGTAGCCTTGGGACTAGCGGTCACAGATACGCAGTATTTT
size: once; V: TRBV19; D: TRBD1; J: TRBJ1-1; CDR3: CASSAWTGENTEAFF; DNA: TGTGCCAGTAGCGCCTGGACAGGGGAGAACACTGAAGCTTTCTTT
size: NA; V: TRBV4-3; D: NA; J: TRBJ1-2; CDR3: CASSQGGGNYGYTF; DNA: TGCGCCAGCAGCCAGGGAGGCGGTAACTATGGCTACACCTTC
size: once; V: TRBV7-6; D: NA; J: TRBJ1-2; CDR3: CASSPSGGGILGYTF; DNA: TGTGCCAGCAGCCCCTCAGGCGGGGGAATTTTAGGCTACACCTTC
size: NA; V: TRBV28; D: NA; J: TRBJ2-7; CDR3: CASSRMVDEVQYF; DNA: TGTGCCAGCTCAAGGATGGTTGACGAGGTGCAGTACTTC
size: NA; V: TRBV4-3; D: TRBD1; J: TRBJ1-2; CDR3: CASSQTGGGQGARDYGYTF; DNA: TGCGCCAGCAGCCAGACAGGGGGGGGACAGGGGGCAAGGGACTATGGCTACACCTTC
size: NA; V: TRBV19; D: TRBD1; J: TRBJ2-1; CDR3: CASSEDRGGDNEQFF; DNA: TGTGCCAGTAGCGAGGACAGGGGAGGGGACAATGAGCAGTTCTTC
size: NA; V: TRBV21-1; D: NA; J: TRBJ2-3; CDR3: CASSKTGPSTDTQYF; DNA: TGTGCCAGCAGCAAGACAGGACCTAGCACAGATACGCAGTATTTT
size: NA; V: TRBV4-1; D: NA; J: TRBJ1-2; CDR3: CASSQGPRDKDLYGYTF; DNA: TGCGCCAGCAGCCAAGGGCCCCGGGACAAAGACCTCTACGGCTACACCTTC
size: few; V: TRBV28; D: NA; J: TRBJ2-5; CDR3: CASSSGQSGTQYF; DNA: TGTGCCAGCAGTTCTGGACAGTCGGGGACCCAGTACTTC
size: NA; V: TRBV27; D: NA; J: TRBJ2-3; CDR3: CASSLPFRGTQYF; DNA: TGTGCCAGCAGTTTACCATTCCGAGGGACGCAGTATTTT
size: NA; V: TRBV28; D: NA; J: TRBJ1-6; CDR3: CASSTGQGLGNSPLHF; DNA: TGTGCCAGCAGTACAGGCCAGGGATTGGGAAATTCACCCCTCCACTTT
size: NA; V: TRBV11-3; D: NA; J: TRBJ2-1; CDR3: CASSFSERASSYNEQFF; DNA: TGTGCCAGCAGCTTTTCCGAGCGGGCGAGCTCCTACAATGAGCAGTTCTTC
size: NA; V: TRBV7-2; D: NA; J: TRBJ2-1; CDR3: CASSLGSSRGQFF; DNA: TGTGCCAGCAGCTTAGGGTCCAGCAGAGGGCAGTTCTTC
size: NA; V: TRBV18; D: NA; J: TRBJ2-7; CDR3: CASSPMGGYEQYF; DNA: TGTGCCAGCTCACCAATGGGGGGATACGAGCAGTACTTC
size: NA; V: TRBV27; D: TRBD2; J: TRBJ2-7; CDR3: CASSLPPASGRYYEQYF; DNA: TGTGCCAGCAGTTTACCCCCCGCTAGCGGGAGATACTACGAGCAGTACTTC
size: NA; V: TRBV10-3; D: NA; J: TRBJ2-7; CDR3: CAISAGYEQYF; DNA: TGTGCCATCAGTGCCGGGTACGAGCAGTACTTC
size: NA; V: TRBV6-5; D: NA; J: TRBJ1-1; CDR3: CASSKLGLGDTEAFF; DNA: TGTGCCAGCAGTAAACTGGGACTTGGGGACACTGAAGCTTTCTTT
size: NA; V: TRBV9; D: NA; J: TRBJ2-3; CDR3: CASSVRSGTSTDTQYF; DNA: TGTGCCAGCAGCGTTAGGAGCGGCACTAGCACAGATACGCAGTATTTT
size: few; V: TRBV6-1; D: NA; J: TRBJ1-2; CDR3: CASSEGQGSYGYTF; DNA: TGTGCCAGCAGTGAAGGCCAGGGCTCCTATGGCTACACCTTC
size: NA; V: TRBV11-2; D: NA; J: TRBJ2-1; CDR3: CASSLERAFYNEQFF; DNA: TGTGCCAGCAGCTTAGAGCGGGCCTTCTACAATGAGCAGTTCTTC
size: NA; V: TRBV7-9; D: TRBD1; J: TRBJ1-2; CDR3: CASSSGTGGDGYTF; DNA: TGTGCCAGCAGCTCCGGGACAGGGGGCGATGGCTACACCTTC
size: many; V: TRBV6-1; D: NA; J: TRBJ1-3; CDR3: CASSEVIGNTIYF; DNA: TGTGCCAGCAGTGAAGTTATTGGAAACACCATATATTTT
size: NA; V: TRBV24-1; D: TRBD1; J: TRBJ2-1; CDR3: CATSDRGTGFLF; DNA: TGTGCCACCAGTGATCGCGGGACAGGGTTTCTCTTC
size: once; V: TRBV7-2; D: TRBD2; J: TRBJ2-5; CDR3: CASSLARIAGETQYF; DNA: TGTGCCAGCAGCTTAGCCCGAATAGCGGGAGAGACCCAGTACTTC
size: NA; V: TRBV5-4; D: NA; J: TRBJ1-4; CDR3: CASSFKSANEKLFF; DNA: TGTGCCAGCAGCTTTAAGTCAGCTAATGAAAAACTGTTTTTT
size: NA; V: TRBV4-1; D: TRBD2; J: TRBJ2-1; CDR3: CASSQDPRTSGYNEQFF; DNA: TGCGCCAGCAGCCAAGACCCCCGGACTAGCGGATACAATGAGCAGTTCTTC
size: few; V: TRBV18; D: TRBD2; J: TRBJ2-1; CDR3: CASSPATGGGNEQFF; DNA: TGTGCCAGCTCACCAGCAACGGGAGGAGGGAATGAGCAGTTCTTC
size: NA; V: TRBV29-1; D: NA; J: TRBJ2-2; CDR3: CTIRPGTGELFF; DNA: TGCACTATACGGCCGGGCACCGGGGAGCTGTTTTTT
size: NA; V: TRBV18; D: NA; J: TRBJ2-6; CDR3: CASSPLGASGANVLTF; DNA: TGTGCCAGCTCCCCACTGGGGGCCTCTGGGGCCAACGTCCTGACTTTC
size: NA; V: TRBV29-1; D: NA; J: TRBJ1-6; CDR3: CSVGETYNSPLHF; DNA: TGCAGCGTCGGAGAAACCTATAATTCACCCCTCCACTTT
size: NA; V: TRBV2; D: NA; J: TRBJ2-1; CDR3: CASIRGGGSYNEQFF; DNA: TGTGCCAGCATTAGGGGAGGGGGTTCCTACAATGAGCAGTTCTTC
size: few; V: TRBV4-2; D: NA; J: TRBJ2-7; CDR3: CASSQDVWGETSEQYF; DNA: TGTGCCAGCAGCCAAGATGTGTGGGGCGAGACAAGCGAGCAGTACTTC
size: NA; V: TRBV5-4; D: TRBD1; J: TRBJ1-4; CDR3: CASSLISGGNEKLFF; DNA: TGTGCCAGCAGCTTGATCTCAGGGGGTAATGAAAAACTGTTTTTT
size: NA; V: TRBV28; D: NA; J: TRBJ1-5; CDR3: CASLGEGRQPQHF; DNA: TGTGCCAGTCTAGGAGAGGGCCGGCAGCCCCAGCATTTT
size: few; V: TRBV6-5; D: TRBD2; J: TRBJ2-1; CDR3: CASSFTSGGWDNEQFF; DNA: TGTGCCAGCAGTTTCACTAGCGGAGGGTGGGACAATGAGCAGTTCTTC
size: NA; V: TRBV15; D: TRBD2; J: TRBJ2-5; CDR3: CATKGLAVEETQYF; DNA: TGTGCCACCAAGGGACTAGCGGTGGAAGAGACCCAGTACTTC
size: once; V: TRBV28; D: NA; J: TRBJ2-5; CDR3: CASSSGTLRVETQYF; DNA: TGTGCCAGCAGTTCGGGGACACTCCGGGTGGAGACCCAGTACTTC
size: few; V: TRBV29-1; D: NA; J: TRBJ1-1; CDR3: CSGQLRDTEAFF; DNA: TGCAGCGGACAGCTAAGGGACACTGAAGCTTTCTTT
size: NA; V: TRBV6-6; D: NA; J: TRBJ2-7; CDR3: CASSYSRLYEQYF; DNA: TGTGCCAGCAGTTACTCGCGGCTCTACGAGCAGTACTTC
size: NA; V: TRBV4-2; D: TRBD2; J: TRBJ2-3; CDR3: CASSQVLAPTDTQYF; DNA: TGTGCCAGCAGCCAAGTACTAGCGCCCACAGATACGCAGTATTTT
size: NA; V: TRBV21-1; D: NA; J: TRBJ2-7; CDR3: CASNSELVEKGGGFGEQYF; DNA: TGTGCCAGCAACTCCGAATTAGTTGAGAAGGGAGGGGGGTTTGGCGAGCAGTACTTC
size: NA; V: TRBV6-5; D: NA; J: TRBJ2-4; CDR3: CASSAAGTAKNIQYF; DNA: TGTGCCAGCAGCGCGGCGGGCACGGCCAAAAACATTCAGTACTTC
size: NA; V: TRBV5-5; D: NA; J: TRBJ1-1; CDR3: CASSLRGGTEAFF; DNA: TGTGCCAGCAGCTTGAGGGGTGGCACTGAAGCTTTCTTT
size: NA; V: TRBV4-1; D: TRBD2; J: TRBJ2-3; CDR3: CASSQDSGGRAFTDTQYF; DNA: TGCGCCAGCAGCCAAGATTCGGGCGGGAGGGCCTTCACAGATACGCAGTATTTT
size: NA; V: TRBV27; D: NA; J: TRBJ2-1; CDR3: CASSPFNNEQFF; DNA: TGTGCCAGCAGTCCGTTTAACAATGAGCAGTTCTTC
size: once; V: TRBV6-5; D: NA; J: TRBJ1-1; CDR3: CASTLNVGAAAFF; DNA: TGTGCCAGCACCCTTAACGTAGGGGCGGCGGCTTTCTTT
size: NA; V: TRBV5-1; D: TRBD2; J: TRBJ2-2; CDR3: CASSQRTSGNTGELFF; DNA: TGCGCCAGCAGCCAGAGGACTAGCGGTAACACCGGGGAGCTGTTTTTT
size: few; V: TRBV6-5; D: NA; J: TRBJ1-3; CDR3: CASSGYGNTIYF; DNA: TGTGCCAGCAGCGGTTACGGAAACACCATATATTTT